This T cell receptor (beta chain) was sequenced during a study of cytomegalovirus exposure and HLA in healthy donors (dated by TCRdb to the late 2010s). Turning to the overall study: According to an earlier analysis of several hundred of the donors, 150 million to 200 million T cells yielded 120 million or so unique TCR beta sequences and roughly 280 Gb of sequence data. In a later analysis, previously published TCR beta repertoires from 500 to 750 donors were re-analyzed and high-resolution HLA genotyping was added so that TCR occurrence patterns could be studied. Among roughly 370 genotyped donors of the cohort, an average of roughly 240,000 unique TCR beta nucleotide sequences were sequenced per donor, roughly 20% of them non-productive. The study aimed to test whether signatures of past pathogen exposure could be identified by cataloging public T cell receptors. The number of typed donors differed by locus: about 620-630 for A, B, C, DRB1 and DQB1; approximately 540 for DQA1; over 600 for DPA1; and about 470 for DPB1. About 300 gigabases of sequencing data and tens of millions of unique TCR sequences were included in an early release covering roughly 600 HLA-typed donors. In addition to the first cohort of about 650 subjects, a separate validation cohort of over 90 different subjects was used. Alongside the repertoire data, information on donor age, sex, ethnicity and CMV serostatus was compiled. Rather than using new phenotypic data, the later analysis identified candidate immune exposures from TCR beta sequences and from how often those sequences occurred across donors. Every repertoire in the discovery cohort had been generated on one and the same sequencing platform. The study used immunosequencing to profile the T cell repertoires of around 600 subjects and linked those repertoires to cytomegalovirus serostatus. About five DR-DQ haplotypes were treated as single units for association and clustering because of strong linkage in the cohort. HLA typing covered class I and class II loci at four-digit resolution. In a later genetic analysis, genome-wide SNP genotypes for about three fifths of the roughly 670 donors were used, and that subset was treated as a discovery cohort. High-throughput TCR immunosequencing, statistical association of individual TCRs with disease status, and machine learning were combined to predict cytomegalovirus infection status. In an earlier analysis of 500 to 650 of the donors, high-throughput TCR beta sequencing was used to judge whether each TCR beta V gene segment behaved as functional or pseudogenic. Of the roughly 400 genotyped donors, around 81% fell in the genetic ancestry cluster associated with self-reported Caucasian donors. Broader findings and caveats from the paper: Because counts were too low, about 18 rarely observed V segments, including chromosome 9 orphons, were excluded from the earlier analysis of 587 of the donors. A cluster of highly shared sequence variants was judged likely to represent a technical artifact of the sequencing pipeline. In a later genetic analysis, fewer N-insertions in productive TCRs were reported among donors in an Asian-associated ancestry cluster than the approximately 710-donor mean. A few of the identified cytomegalovirus-associated TCR beta chains were confirmed in vitro to be specific for cytomegalovirus antigens. Most TCR sequences were observed very rarely across donors, whereas some public TCRs were present in many individuals. Because some donors lacked HLA typing at each locus, the association tests relied only on the typed subset. Linkage disequilibrium might explain the correlated functional status among segregating V segments, but an unknown experimental factor could not be excluded. The authors suggested that the approach could potentially be extended to other disease states and immunological phenotypes. A later analysis found that most CMV-associated TCR beta chains appeared HLA-restricted, with HLA associations seemingly driven largely by CMV exposure. The cohort was sequenced for TCR beta chains only, and without alpha or paired-chain data the features that could be detected were limited. An association between a missense DCLRE1C variant and V-gene and J-gene trimming of TCR beta chains was found in a later genetic analysis and replicated in an independent cohort. A later analysis associated 16,951 TCR beta sequences with specific HLA alleles at a false discovery rate of 0.05. In both the original and validation cohorts, the classifier was reported to diagnose cytomegalovirus status with high specificity and sensitivity. A later analysis found that TCR association rates varied across HLA loci, with DRB1 alleles showing the most associated TCRs and HLA-C alleles the fewest. A further reported finding was that TCR beta sequences accurately predicted the HLA-A and HLA-B alleles for most subjects in the first cohort. Immune exposure information for the cohort was limited to CMV serostatus. Roughly uniform sequencing depth across donors was assumed in presence/absence analyses, although this assumption may not hold. A later analysis found that HLA-associated TCR beta chains were more clonally expanded and had lower generation probabilities than equally common non-associated chains. Broadly in line with IMGT annotations, most TCR beta V segments showed up in productive rearrangements about 87% or about 30% of the time in an earlier analysis of 450 to 750 of the donors. In the study, approximately 160 TCR beta chains were listed as associated with cytomegalovirus. In a later analysis, several top co-occurrence clusters were reported to appear linked to parvovirus B19, influenza, CMV and Epstein-Barr virus. Assigning TCR associations to individual alleles was difficult when HLA alleles, especially DR and DQ, strongly co-occurred.

Library generation was performed with the immunoSEQ multiplex PCR assay. The multiplex PCR relied on a mix of 60 forward primers for TCR Vbeta segments and 13 reverse primers for TCR Jbeta segments. A multiplex PCR assay on genomic DNA amplified the CDR3 region of rearranged TCR beta genes. Amplified TCR beta libraries were sequenced as 87-base-pair reads on the Illumina HiSeq System. The paper's data handling went like this. Across the 666 repertoires, a later analysis counted tens of millions of unique TCR beta chains, roughly 11 million of which were shared by at least two donors. To remove PCR and sequencing errors, raw reads were error-corrected and collapsed into unique sequences using a nearest-neighbor algorithm that merged closely related sequences. To assign V, D and J gene segments, CDR3 sequences were aligned to IMGT reference sequences. For a sequence to be retained, a match of at least six nucleotides was required to both a V gene segment and a J gene segment. Rearrangements were classified as productive when the CDR3 lacked stop codons and remained in frame with V and J, and all other rearrangements were classified as non-productive. CDR3 was defined by IMGT convention, running from the second conserved V-encoded cysteine to the conserved J-encoded phenylalanine. The earlier analysis of fewer than 750 of the donors excluded sequences that lacked an unambiguous match to a single V gene segment. In an earlier analysis of approximately 590 of the donors, a V segment was called functional when productive rearrangements were above 56.7%, and segregating when the standard deviation between donors exceeded 5%. A statistical classification framework was built to diagnose cytomegalovirus status from the catalog of TCR beta chain sequences. V and J gene assignment, in a later analysis, came from comparing TCR nucleotide sequences with IMGT/GENE-DB human TR gene sequences. The TCRdist pipeline was used in a later analysis to assign CDR3 sequences and most-parsimonious VDJ recombination scenarios. In a later analysis, each TCR beta chain was defined by its CDR3 amino acid sequence together with its V-gene family, and reads without a unique V-gene family were excluded. In a later analysis, fewer than 600 highly shared, low-generation-probability nucleotide sequences were removed to address suspected cross-contamination and a sequencing artifact. A later analysis calculated a clonal expansion index for each public chain from normalized within-repertoire ranks of inferred template counts. In a later analysis, generation probabilities were computed using a VDJ recombination model fitted to out-of-frame rearrangements, and the results were checked against IGoR. Hypergeometric tests were used in a later analysis to score TCR-TCR, TCR-HLA and TCR-CMV co-occurrence, with a repertoire-size bias correction applied to the TCR pairs. A later analysis estimated false discovery rates by permuting HLA or CMV assignments 20 times. A later analysis grouped co-occurring TCRs with DBSCAN, adding TCRdist sequence similarity when clustering within HLA-allele-positive subsets. For co-occurrence clustering, repertoires with fewer than 30,000 or more than 120,000 public chains were excluded, along with four or five repertoires with anomalous nucleotide sharing. The clones in this table, taken by TCRdb from immuneACCESS, are in-frame only. Not every clone is retained; where verified, under half of the shortfall comes from an unresolved V gene, and the cause of the rest is unknown. The D gene and trimming were derived from the DNA, and the V and J assignments and clone size from that table. The sample profile shows about 150,000 clones; 55% to 85% of them were found once. Over 2% of the sample is held by the ten biggest clonotypes.

In total, roughly 670 healthy bone marrow donors made up the cohort. At the time of sampling, all cohort members were nominally healthy, though unrecorded immune exposures were likely present. The donor tested CMV seronegative and was one of the 352 seronegative cohort members. Every donor gave a peripheral blood sample, and the peripheral blood mononuclear cells from that sample were used for TCR beta sequencing. The Qiagen DNeasy Blood Extraction Kit was used to extract genomic DNA from the blood cell samples. A word on this clone: Its antigen has not been determined. One base away there is no much larger clone; base qualities are not given.

The sequenced sample was PBMCs. This receptor was taken from a middle-aged man in good health and CMV-seronegative.

The sequence in DNA is TGTGCCAGCTCACCACCACCCAAAGGACTAGCGGGCTACAATGAGCAGTTCTTC. It translates as CASSPPPKGLAGYNEQFF. The chain is assembled from TRBV18 and TRBJ2-1; TRBD2 aligns with 11 central bases. V has 0 bases trimmed and J has 3 bases trimmed; junction bases matching no gene number 7. The CDR3 contains 18 residues, cysteine and phenylalanine counted. Only the CDR3 DNA stays, 54 bases, in frame from base 1. The germline V gene provides CDR1 KGHSH and CDR2 LQKENI.